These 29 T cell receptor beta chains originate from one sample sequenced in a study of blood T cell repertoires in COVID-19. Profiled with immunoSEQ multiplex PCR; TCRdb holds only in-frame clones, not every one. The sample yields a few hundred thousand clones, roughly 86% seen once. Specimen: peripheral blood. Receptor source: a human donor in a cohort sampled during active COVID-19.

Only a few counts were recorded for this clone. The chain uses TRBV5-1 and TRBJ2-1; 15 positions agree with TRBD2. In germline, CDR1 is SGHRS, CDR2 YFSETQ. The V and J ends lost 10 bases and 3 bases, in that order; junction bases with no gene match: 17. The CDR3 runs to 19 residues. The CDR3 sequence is CAGSTPLGTSGRNYNEQFF. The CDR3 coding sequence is TGCGCCGGCTCAACACCCTTAGGGACTAGCGGGAGGAACTACAATGAGCAGTTCTTC.

CDR3 DNA: TGTGCCAGCAGCGCCCGGACAGGCAGCTCCTACAATGAGCAGTTCTTC. This sequence encodes CASSARTGSSYNEQFF. V gene TRBV27 combines with J gene TRBJ2-1; 7 bases line up with TRBD1. The V gene's germline CDR1 is MNHEY and CDR2 SMNVEV (reference sequence). The CDR3 has 16 amino acids. J lost 0 bases, V lost 6 bases, and 8 bases had no gene match.

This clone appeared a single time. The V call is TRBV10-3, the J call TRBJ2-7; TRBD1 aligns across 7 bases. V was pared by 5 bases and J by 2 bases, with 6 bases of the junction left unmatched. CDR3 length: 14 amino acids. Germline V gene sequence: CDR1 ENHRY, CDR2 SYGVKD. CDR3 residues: CAISYGQDTYEQYF. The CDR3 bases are TGTGCCATCAGTTACGGACAGGACACCTACGAGCAGTACTTC.

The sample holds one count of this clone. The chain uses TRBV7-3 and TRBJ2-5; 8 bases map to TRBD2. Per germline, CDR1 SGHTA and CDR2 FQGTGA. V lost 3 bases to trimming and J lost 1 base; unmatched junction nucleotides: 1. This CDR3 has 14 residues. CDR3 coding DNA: TGTGCCAGCAGCTTCGCGGGGGGCCAAGAGACCCAGTACTTC. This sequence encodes CASSFAGGQETQYF.

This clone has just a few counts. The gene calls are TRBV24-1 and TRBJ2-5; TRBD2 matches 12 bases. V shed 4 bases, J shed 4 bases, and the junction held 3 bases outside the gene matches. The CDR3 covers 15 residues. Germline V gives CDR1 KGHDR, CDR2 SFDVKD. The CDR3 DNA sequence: TGTGCCACCAGTGACCTGGGACTAGCGGGAGAGACCCAGTACTTC. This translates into CATSDLGLAGETQYF.

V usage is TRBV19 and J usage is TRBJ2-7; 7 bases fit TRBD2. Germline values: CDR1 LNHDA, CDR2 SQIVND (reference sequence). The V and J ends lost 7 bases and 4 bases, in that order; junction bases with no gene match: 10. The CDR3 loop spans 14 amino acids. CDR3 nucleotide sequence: TGTGCCAGTAACGAAGGTCTAGCGGCTTACGAGCAGTACTTC. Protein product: CASNEGLAAYEQYF.

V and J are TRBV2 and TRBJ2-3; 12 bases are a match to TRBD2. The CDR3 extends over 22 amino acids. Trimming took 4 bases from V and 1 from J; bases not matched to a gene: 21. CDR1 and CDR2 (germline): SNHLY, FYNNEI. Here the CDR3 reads CASSGDRTKTSGRSWGTDTQYF. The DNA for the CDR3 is TGTGCCAGCAGTGGCGACCGAACCAAGACTAGCGGGAGATCGTGGGGCACAGATACGCAGTATTTT.

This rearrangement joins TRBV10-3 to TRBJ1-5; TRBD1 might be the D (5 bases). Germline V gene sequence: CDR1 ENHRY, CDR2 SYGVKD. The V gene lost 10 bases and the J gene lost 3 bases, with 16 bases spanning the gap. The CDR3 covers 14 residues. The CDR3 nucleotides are TGTGCCACCCGACAGACCCCCGACAATCAGCCCCAGCATTTT. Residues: CATRQTPDNQPQHF.

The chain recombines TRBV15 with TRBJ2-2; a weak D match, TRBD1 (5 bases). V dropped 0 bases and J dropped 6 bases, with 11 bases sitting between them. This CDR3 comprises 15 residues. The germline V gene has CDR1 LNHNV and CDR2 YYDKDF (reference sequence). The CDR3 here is CATSRDLWGSGELFF. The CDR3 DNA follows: TGTGCCACCAGCAGAGATCTTTGGGGCTCCGGGGAGCTGTTTTTT. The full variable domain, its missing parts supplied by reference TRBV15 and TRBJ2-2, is DAMVIQNPRYQVTQFGKPVTLSCSQTLNHNVMYWYQQKSSQAPKLLFHYYDKDFNNEADTPDNFQSRRPNTSFCFLDIRSPGLGDTAMYLCATSRDLWGSGELFFGEGSRLTVL.

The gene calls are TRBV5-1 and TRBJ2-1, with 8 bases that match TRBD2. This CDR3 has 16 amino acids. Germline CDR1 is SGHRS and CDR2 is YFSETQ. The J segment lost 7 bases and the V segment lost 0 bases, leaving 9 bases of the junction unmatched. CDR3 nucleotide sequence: TGCGCCAGCAGCTTGGTGGTAGCGGGAAGTTGGAATGAGCAGTTCTTC. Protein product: CASSLVVAGSWNEQFF.

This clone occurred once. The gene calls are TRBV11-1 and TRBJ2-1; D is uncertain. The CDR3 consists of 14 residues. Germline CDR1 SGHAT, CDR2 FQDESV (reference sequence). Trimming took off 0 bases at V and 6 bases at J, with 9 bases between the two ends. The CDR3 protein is CASSLATLSNEQFF. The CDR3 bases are TGTGCCAGCAGCTTAGCGACACTTTCCAATGAGCAGTTCTTC.

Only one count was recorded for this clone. The CDR3 here is CASSQVLAGGPGTDTQYF. The DNA for the CDR3 is TGTGCCAGCAGCCAAGTTCTAGCGGGGGGGCCTGGCACAGATACGCAGTATTTT. J is TRBJ2-3 and V is TRBV3-1 (or the pseudogene TRBV3-2); 12 bases align to TRBD2. V lost 1 base, J lost 1 base, and 6 bases stayed unmatched. Germline V gene lookup returns CDR1 LGHDT and CDR2 YNNKEL (reference sequence). This CDR3 is 18 amino acids long.

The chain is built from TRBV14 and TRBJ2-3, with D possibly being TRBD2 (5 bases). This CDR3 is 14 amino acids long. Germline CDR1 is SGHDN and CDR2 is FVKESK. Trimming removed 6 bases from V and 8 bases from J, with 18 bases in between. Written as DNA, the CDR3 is TGTGCCAGCAGTGGCCCCCTCAGAGAGGGTACGCAGTATTTT. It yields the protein CASSGPLREGTQYF. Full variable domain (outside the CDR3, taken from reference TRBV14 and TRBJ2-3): EAGVTQFPSHSVIEKGQTVTLRCDPISGHDNLYWYRRVMGKEIKFLLHFVKESKQDESGMPNNRFLAERTGGTYSTLKVQPAELEDSGVYFCASSGPLREGTQYFGPGTRLTVL.

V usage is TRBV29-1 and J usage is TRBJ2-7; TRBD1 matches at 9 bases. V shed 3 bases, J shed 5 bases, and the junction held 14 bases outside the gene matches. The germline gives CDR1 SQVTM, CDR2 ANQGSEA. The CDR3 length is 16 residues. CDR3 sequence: CSVDSPGTGSGDEQYF. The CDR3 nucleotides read TGCAGCGTTGATAGTCCCGGGACAGGGTCCGGCGACGAGCAGTACTTC.

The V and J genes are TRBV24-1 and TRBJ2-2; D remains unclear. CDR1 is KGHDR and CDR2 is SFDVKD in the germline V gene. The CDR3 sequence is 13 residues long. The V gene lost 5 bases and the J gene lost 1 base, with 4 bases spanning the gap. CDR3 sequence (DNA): TGTGCCACCAGTGCCGGGAACACCGGGGAGCTGTTTTTT. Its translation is CATSAGNTGELFF.

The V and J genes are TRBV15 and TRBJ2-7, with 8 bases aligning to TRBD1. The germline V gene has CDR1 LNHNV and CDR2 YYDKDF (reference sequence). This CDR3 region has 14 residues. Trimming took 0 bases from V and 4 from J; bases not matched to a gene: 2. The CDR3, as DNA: TGTGCCACCAGCAGAGAGGGACAGGTTTACGAGCAGTACTTC. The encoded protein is CATSREGQVYEQYF. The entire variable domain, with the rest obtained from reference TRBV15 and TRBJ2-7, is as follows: DAMVIQNPRYQVTQFGKPVTLSCSQTLNHNVMYWYQQKSSQAPKLLFHYYDKDFNNEADTPDNFQSRRPNTSFCFLDIRSPGLGDTAMYLCATSREGQVYEQYFGPGTRLTVT.

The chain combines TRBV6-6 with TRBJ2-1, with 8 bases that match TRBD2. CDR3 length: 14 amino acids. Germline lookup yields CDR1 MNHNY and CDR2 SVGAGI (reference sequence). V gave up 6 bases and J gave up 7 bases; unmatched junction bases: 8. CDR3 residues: CASSRGLAPNEQFF. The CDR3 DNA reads TGTGCCAGCAGCCGTGGACTAGCCCCTAATGAGCAGTTCTTC.

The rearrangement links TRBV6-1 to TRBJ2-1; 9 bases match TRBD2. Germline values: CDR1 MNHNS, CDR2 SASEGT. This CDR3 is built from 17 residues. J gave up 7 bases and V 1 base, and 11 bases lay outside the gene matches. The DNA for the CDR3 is TGTGCCAGCAGTGAAGTCGAGGCGGGAGGGCCGCGTAATGAGCAGTTCTTC. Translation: CASSEVEAGGPRNEQFF.

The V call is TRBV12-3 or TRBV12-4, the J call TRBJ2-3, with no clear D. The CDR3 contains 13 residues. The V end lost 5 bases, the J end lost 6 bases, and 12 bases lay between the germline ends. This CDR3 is CASSAPVWDTQYF. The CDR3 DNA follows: TGTGCCAGCAGTGCCCCGGTCTGGGATACGCAGTATTTT.

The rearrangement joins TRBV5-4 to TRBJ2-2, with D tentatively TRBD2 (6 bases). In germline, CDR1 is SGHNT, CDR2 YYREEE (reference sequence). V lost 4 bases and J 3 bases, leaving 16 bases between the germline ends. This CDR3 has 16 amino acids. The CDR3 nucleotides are TGTGCCAGCAGCCGGGAGTACGCAGGGCACACCGGGGAGCTGTTTTTT. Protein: CASSREYAGHTGELFF.

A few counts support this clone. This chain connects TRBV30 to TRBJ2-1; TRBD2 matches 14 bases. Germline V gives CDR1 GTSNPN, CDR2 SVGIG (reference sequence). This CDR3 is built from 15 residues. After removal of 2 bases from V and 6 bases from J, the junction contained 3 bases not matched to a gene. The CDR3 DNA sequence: TGTGCCTGGAGTATCGGGACTAGCGGGGGCAATGAGCAGTTCTTC. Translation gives CAWSIGTSGGNEQFF.

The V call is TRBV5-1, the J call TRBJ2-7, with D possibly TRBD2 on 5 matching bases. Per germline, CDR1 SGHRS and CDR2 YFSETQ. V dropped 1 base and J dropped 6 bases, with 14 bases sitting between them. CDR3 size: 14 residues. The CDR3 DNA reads TGCGCCAGCAGCTTGCGCGCGACTACTACCGAGCAGTACTTC. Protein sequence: CASSLRATTTEQYF.

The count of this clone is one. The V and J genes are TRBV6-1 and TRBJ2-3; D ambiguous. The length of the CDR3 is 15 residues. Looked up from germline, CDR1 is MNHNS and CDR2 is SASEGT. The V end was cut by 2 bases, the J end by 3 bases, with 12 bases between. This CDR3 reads CASSENSMRTDTQYF. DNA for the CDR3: TGTGCCAGCAGTGAAAATTCGATGAGGACAGATACGCAGTATTTT.

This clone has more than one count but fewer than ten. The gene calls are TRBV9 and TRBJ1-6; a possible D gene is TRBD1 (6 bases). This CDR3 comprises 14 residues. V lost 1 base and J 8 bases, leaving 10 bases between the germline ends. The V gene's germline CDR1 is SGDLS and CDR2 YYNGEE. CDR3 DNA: TGTGCCAGCAGCGTATCGGGGGGCGATTCACCCCTCCACTTT. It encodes CASSVSGGDSPLHF.

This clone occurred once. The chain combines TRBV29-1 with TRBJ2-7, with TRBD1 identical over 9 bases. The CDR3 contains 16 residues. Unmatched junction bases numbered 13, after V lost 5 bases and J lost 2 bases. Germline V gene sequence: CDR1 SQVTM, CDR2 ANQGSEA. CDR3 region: CSVKGVEGQGAYEQYF. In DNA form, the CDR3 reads TGCAGCGTTAAGGGGGTGGAGGGACAGGGCGCCTACGAGCAGTACTTC.

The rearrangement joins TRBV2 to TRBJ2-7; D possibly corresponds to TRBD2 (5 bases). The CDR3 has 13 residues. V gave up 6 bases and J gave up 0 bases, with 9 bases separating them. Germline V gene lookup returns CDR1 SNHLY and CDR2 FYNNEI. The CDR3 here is CASRDGGSYEQYF. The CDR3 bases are TGTGCCAGCAGGGACGGAGGCTCCTACGAGCAGTACTTC.

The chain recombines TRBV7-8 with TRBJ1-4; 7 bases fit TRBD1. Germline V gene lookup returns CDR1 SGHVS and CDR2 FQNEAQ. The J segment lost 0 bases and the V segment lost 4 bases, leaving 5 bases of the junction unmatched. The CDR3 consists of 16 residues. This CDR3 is CASSSHGQATNEKLFF. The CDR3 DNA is TGTGCCAGCAGCTCCCACGGACAGGCAACTAATGAAAAACTGTTTTTT.

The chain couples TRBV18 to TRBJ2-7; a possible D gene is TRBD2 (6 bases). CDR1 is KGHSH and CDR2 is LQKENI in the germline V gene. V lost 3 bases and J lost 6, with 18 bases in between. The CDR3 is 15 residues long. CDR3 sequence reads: CASSPLGGRRGEQYF. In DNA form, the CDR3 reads TGTGCCAGCTCACCTCTCGGAGGGAGGAGGGGCGAGCAGTACTTC.

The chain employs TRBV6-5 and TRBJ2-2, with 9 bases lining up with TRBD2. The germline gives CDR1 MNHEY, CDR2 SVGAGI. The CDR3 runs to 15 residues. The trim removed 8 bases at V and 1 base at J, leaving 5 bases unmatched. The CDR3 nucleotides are TGTGCCAGCCTTAAGACTAGCGGGAACACCGGGGAGCTGTTTTTT. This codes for CASLKTSGNTGELFF.